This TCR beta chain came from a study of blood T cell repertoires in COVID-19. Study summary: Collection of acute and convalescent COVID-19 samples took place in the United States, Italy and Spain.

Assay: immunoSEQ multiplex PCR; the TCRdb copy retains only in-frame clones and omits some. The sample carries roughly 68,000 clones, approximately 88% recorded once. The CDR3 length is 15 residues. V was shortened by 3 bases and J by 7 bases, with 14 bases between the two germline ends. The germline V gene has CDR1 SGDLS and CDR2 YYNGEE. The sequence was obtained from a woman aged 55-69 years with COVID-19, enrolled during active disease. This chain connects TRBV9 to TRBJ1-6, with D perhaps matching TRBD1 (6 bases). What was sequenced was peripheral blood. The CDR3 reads CASSDQTGFNSPLHF. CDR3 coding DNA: TGTGCCAGCAGCGACCAGACAGGCTTCAATTCACCCCTCCACTTT.